This T cell receptor (beta chain) was obtained from a study of cytomegalovirus exposure and HLA in healthy donors. Study outcomes and limitations: Usually a TCR sequence was rare, but some public TCRs were found in many donors. Among the CMV-associated chains, a few were confirmed in vitro as specific for CMV antigens. Cytomegalovirus-associated status was assigned to 164 TCR beta chains.

Remarks on this clone: Its antigen is as yet unknown.

TCRdb keeps only in-frame clones here, not all; method: immunoSEQ multiplex PCR. The sample consists of some 98,000 clones, more than 85% of them appearing once. The CDR3 contains 13 residues. Trimming stripped 6 bases from V and 5 bases from J, with 12 bases between. Germline CDR1 and CDR2: MNHNS and SASEGT. Sequenced: PBMCs. V gene TRBV6-1 combines with J gene TRBJ2-3; D may be TRBD1 (6 bases). This TCR came from a man between 18 and 35 years old in good health and CMV-seropositive. The CDR3 region has the DNA TGTGCCAGCAGGGAACAGGGAAAAGATACGCAGTATTTT. Residues: CASREQGKDTQYF.